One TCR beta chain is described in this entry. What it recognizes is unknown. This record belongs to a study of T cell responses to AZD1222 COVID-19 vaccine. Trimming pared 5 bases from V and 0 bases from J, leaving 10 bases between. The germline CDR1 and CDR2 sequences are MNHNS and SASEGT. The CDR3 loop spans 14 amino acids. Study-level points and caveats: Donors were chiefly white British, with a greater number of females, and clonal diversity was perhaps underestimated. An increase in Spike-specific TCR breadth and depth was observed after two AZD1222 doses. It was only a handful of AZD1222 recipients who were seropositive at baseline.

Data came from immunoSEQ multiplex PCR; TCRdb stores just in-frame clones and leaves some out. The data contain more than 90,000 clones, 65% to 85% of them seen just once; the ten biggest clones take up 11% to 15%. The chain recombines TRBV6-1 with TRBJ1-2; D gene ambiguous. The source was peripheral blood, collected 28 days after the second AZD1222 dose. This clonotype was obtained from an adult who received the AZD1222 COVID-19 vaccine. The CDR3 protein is CASSRSSSNYGYTF. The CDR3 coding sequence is TGTGCCAGCAGTAGATCCTCCTCTAACTATGGCTACACCTTC.